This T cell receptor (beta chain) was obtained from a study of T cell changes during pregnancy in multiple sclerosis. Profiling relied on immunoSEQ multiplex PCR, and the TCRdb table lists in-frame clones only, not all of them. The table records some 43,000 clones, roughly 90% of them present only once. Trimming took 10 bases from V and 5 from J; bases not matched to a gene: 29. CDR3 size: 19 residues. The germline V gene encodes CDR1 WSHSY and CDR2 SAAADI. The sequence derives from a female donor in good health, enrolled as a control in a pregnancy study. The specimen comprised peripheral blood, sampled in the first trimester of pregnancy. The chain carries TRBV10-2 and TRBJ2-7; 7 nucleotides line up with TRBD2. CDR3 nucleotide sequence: TGCGCCATCCTACCGACTAGCCGGTTGCTTACGGGCCGTTTGAACGAGCAGTACTTC. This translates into CAILPTSRLLTGRLNEQYF.